These 10 T cell receptor beta chains share one sample of origin, sequenced in a study of T cells in Graves' hyperthyroidism and ophthalmopathy. Amplification targeted TCR beta CDR3 regions from RNA transcripts. Carried out on the TCR CDR3, a first-round RT-PCR used the HTBI primer set. In TCRdb, the multiplex PCR reads were re-called with MiXCR into one record per CDR3 protein. Found here are around 600,000 distinct CDR3 sequences, about 14% of them singletons; the top ten hold 9.5% to 15%. Sequencing was done on a sample of blood. These receptors originate from a woman aged 45 to 65 with Graves' ophthalmopathy.

This clonotype has a handful of counts. The V call is TRBV3-1, the J call TRBJ2-1; TRBD1 or TRBD2 may be the D gene (6 bases each). Germline CDR1 is LGHDT and CDR2 is YNNKEL (reference sequence). The CDR3 is 17 residues long. V lost 3 bases, J lost 0 bases, and 15 bases lay in between. CDR3 amino acids: CASSQGGGSGSYNEQFF. The CDR3 coding sequence is TGTGCCAGCAGCCAGGGGGGCGGGTCAGGCTCCTACAATGAGCAGTTCTTC.

The rearrangement links TRBV6-1 to TRBJ2-1, with 14 bases lining up with TRBD2. The ends lost 6 bases at V and 4 bases at J; junction bases unmatched: 11. The CDR3 spans 18 residues. The V gene's germline CDR1 is MNHNS and CDR2 SASEGT. The CDR3 sequence: CASSRLAGGPGGYNEQFF. For the CDR3, the DNA is TGTGCCAGCAGCCGACTAGCGGGAGGGCCTGGGGGATACAATGAGCAGTTCTTC.

The chain carries TRBV14 and TRBJ2-4, with 9 nucleotides matching TRBD2. The length of the CDR3 is 17 residues. V lost 4 bases and J lost 2; bases outside the gene matches: 9. CDR1 is SGHDN and CDR2 is FVKESK in the germline V gene. CDR3 sequence: CASSPIAGEVTKNIQYF. The CDR3 DNA reads TGTGCCAGCAGCCCAATAGCGGGAGAAGTAACCAAAAACATTCAGTACTTC.

This clonotype was found many times. V usage is TRBV28 and J usage is TRBJ1-5, with TRBD1 identical over 10 bases. This CDR3 has 14 amino acids. J was trimmed by 6 bases and V by 6 bases; bases with no gene match: 5. Germline V lookup: CDR1 MDHEN, CDR2 SYDVKM. CDR3 loop: CASSRQGASQPQHF. CDR3 coding DNA: TGTGCCAGCAGCCGACAGGGGGCTAGTCAGCCCCAGCATTTT.

This chain links TRBV6-2 or TRBV6-3 with TRBJ2-7; TRBD1 agrees at 10 bases. The junction had 5 bases not matched to a gene; V was cut back by 6 bases and J by 3 bases. CDR1 is MNHEY, CDR2 SVGEGT, per germline. The CDR3 has 14 amino acids. CDR3 amino acids: CASRVDRGLYEQYF. CDR3 in DNA: TGTGCCAGCAGGGTAGACAGGGGGCTCTACGAGCAGTACTTC.

The rearrangement joins TRBV9 to TRBJ2-2; 8 positions agree with TRBD2. Per the germline V gene, CDR1 is SGDLS and CDR2 is YYNGEE. V shed 3 bases and J 6 bases; nucleotides not matched to a gene: 13. This CDR3 is 17 amino acids long. Written as DNA, the CDR3 is TGTGCCAGCAGCGAAACGGGGGAAGCGGGAGCCCCCGGGGAGCTGTTTTTT. Protein sequence: CASSETGEAGAPGELFF. Together with reference TRBV9 and TRBJ2-2, the CDR3 gives the full variable domain: DSGVTQTPKHLITATGQRVTLRCSPRSGDLSVYWYQQSLDQGLQFLIQYYNGEERAKGNILERFSAQQFPDLHSELNLSSLELGDSALYFCASSETGEAGAPGELFFGEGSRLTVL.

There are many counts of this clonotype. V is TRBV12-3 or TRBV12-4 and J is TRBJ2-3; possibly TRBD2 for D (6 bases). CDR3 length: 15 amino acids. Trimming stripped 2 bases from V and 1 base from J, with 10 bases between. The CDR3 DNA is TGTGCCAGCAGTTTATGGGAGCGGGGCACAGATACGCAGTATTTT. Translated, it gives CASSLWERGTDTQYF.

There are many counts of this clonotype. The chain employs TRBV27 and TRBJ2-1; 14 bases match TRBD2. CDR1 is MNHEY and CDR2 is SMNVEV in the germline V gene (reference sequence). Trimming took 1 base from V and 8 from J; bases not matched to a gene: 4. CDR3 length equals 16 residues. CDR3 coding DNA: TGTGCCAGCAGTTTATACGGGACTAGCGGGAGCCATGAGCAGTTCTTC. As protein: CASSLYGTSGSHEQFF.

This clonotype was seen ten or more times. The gene calls are TRBV7-9 and TRBJ1-1, with D perhaps TRBD1 (5 bases). Looked up from germline, CDR1 is SEHNR and CDR2 is FQNEAQ (reference sequence). Trimming took off 2 bases at V and 7 bases at J, with 8 bases between the two ends. This CDR3 has 12 residues. The CDR3 reads CASSLTQGEAFF. DNA for the CDR3: TGTGCCAGCAGCTTAACTCAGGGTGAAGCTTTCTTT.

This clonotype was counted at least ten times. The genes are TRBV11-3 and TRBJ2-1; D is uncertain. The CDR3 extends over 13 amino acids. Trimming stripped 3 bases from V and 7 bases from J, with 10 bases between. Germline V CDR1 and CDR2: SGHNT, YENEEA. As DNA, the CDR3 is TGTGCCAGCAGCTTGGGCCCCGGGAATGAGCAGTTCTTC. It translates to CASSLGPGNEQFF.